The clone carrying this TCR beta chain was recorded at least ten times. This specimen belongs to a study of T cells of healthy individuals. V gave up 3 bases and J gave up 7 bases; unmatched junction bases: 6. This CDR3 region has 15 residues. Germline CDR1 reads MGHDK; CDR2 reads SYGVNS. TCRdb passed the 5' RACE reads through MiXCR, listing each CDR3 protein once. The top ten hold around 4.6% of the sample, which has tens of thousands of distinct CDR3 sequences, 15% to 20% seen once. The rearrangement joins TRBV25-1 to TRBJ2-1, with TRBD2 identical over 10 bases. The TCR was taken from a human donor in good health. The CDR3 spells CASSDKRGGQNEQFF. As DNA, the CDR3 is TGTGCCAGCAGTGACAAGCGGGGGGGCCAGAATGAGCAGTTCTTC. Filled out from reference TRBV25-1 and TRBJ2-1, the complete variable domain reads EADIYQTPRYLVIGTGKKITLECSQTMGHDKMYWYQQDPGMELHLIHYSYGVNSTEKGDLSSESTVSRIRTEHFPLTLESARPSHTSQYLCASSDKRGGQNEQFFGPGTRLTVL.